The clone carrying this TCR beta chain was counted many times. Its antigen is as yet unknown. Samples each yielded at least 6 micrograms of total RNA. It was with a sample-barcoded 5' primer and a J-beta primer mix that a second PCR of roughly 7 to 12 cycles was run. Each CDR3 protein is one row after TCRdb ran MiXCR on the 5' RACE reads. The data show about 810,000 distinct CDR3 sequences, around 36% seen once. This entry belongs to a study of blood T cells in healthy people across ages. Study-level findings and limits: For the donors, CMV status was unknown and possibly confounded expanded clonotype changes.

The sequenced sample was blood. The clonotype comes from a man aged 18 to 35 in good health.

The CDR3 is CASSLSLGGFSSYNEQFF. The CDR3 DNA reads as TGTGCCAGCAGTTTGAGTCTAGGAGGGTTCAGCTCCTACAATGAGCAGTTCTTC. The genes are TRBV27 and TRBJ2-1; weak D call: TRBD2 (6 bases). CDR1 and CDR2 (germline): MNHEY, SMNVEV (reference sequence). CDR3 length equals 18 residues. V lost 3 bases, J lost 0 bases, and 18 bases lay in between.